This T cell receptor beta chain was sequenced in a study of T-cell reconstitution after alpha-beta-depleted transplantation in children (dated by TCRdb to 2016 to 2017). The study in broad terms: The study quantitatively tracked T-cell immune reconstitution after TCRalphabeta/CD19-depleted allogeneic hematopoietic cell transplantation in children using TCR repertoire profiling. Study-wide findings and limitations: In some patients, the high TCRbeta diversity seen at day 60 was put down to recipient T cells and intrathymic progenitors that had survived conditioning. About two months after transplant, the apparently early recovery of alphabetaT-cell counts reportedly depended on just several hundred clones that had expanded rapidly and came from non-depleted graft cells. Over subsequent months, a decline in hyperexpanded clone frequencies was noted, and after one year, T-cell counts and TCRbeta diversity were mostly ascribed to newly produced T cells.

At least ten counts were recorded for this clonotype. The antigen it binds to is not known. The record has no base qualities; no much larger clone is one base away. The treatment or condition label, as the study defines it: allogeneic hematopoietic cell transplantation with graft depleted of TCRalphabeta T cells and CD19 B cells. The children who served as transplant recipients had been given grafts of TCRalphabeta/CD19-depleted allogeneic hematopoietic cells. Receptor amplification or capture employed PCR. TCRdb lists the instrument as Illumina HiSeq 2500. TCR library preparation used molecular barcoding, with unique molecular identifiers applied to normalize quantification of the TCRbeta repertoire. Using fastp at Q25 and MiXCR, TCRdb reprocessed the public reads and kept productive beta chains. Rows are combined by CDR3 protein, so each entry shows the most common genes and DNA. The table for this sample lists a few hundred thousand distinct CDR3 sequences; approximately 11% of them were counted only once. The ten largest clonotypes hold roughly 28% of the sample.

The sequence was collected from a child under two years old with acute myeloid leukemia, due to receive a stem cell transplant. This specimen consisted of PBMCs, obtained before TCRalphabeta/CD19-depleted stem cell transplant.

The nucleotides are TGTGCCAGCAGTCCATGGACTAGCGGCCAAGAGACCCAGTACTTC. This is translated as CASSPWTSGQETQYF. The chain employs TRBV28 and TRBJ2-5; 10 of the junction bases match TRBD2. From cysteine to phenylalanine, the CDR3 is 15 amino acids long. This entry keeps only the CDR3 DNA: 45 bases, framed from base 1. The germline V end is reduced by 5 bases and the J end by 1 base; junction bases left unmatched: 4. CDR1 is given as MDHEN and CDR2 as SYDVKM, both from the germline V gene.